The TCR beta chain described here comes from a study of T cells in localized non-small cell lung cancer. Regarding this clone: The sample contains more than one DNA sequence encoding this CDR3.

Using immunoSEQ multiplex PCR, the repertoire was profiled, and TCRdb retains in-frame clones only, with some absent. The sample lists about 24,000 clones; around 90% were seen once. The CDR3 is 14 residues long. V gave up 3 bases and J gave up 6 bases; unmatched junction bases: 4. Germline V gene sequence: CDR1 SGHRS, CDR2 YFSETQ. The sequencing here drew on peripheral blood, taken before any cancer treatment. The V call is TRBV5-1, the J call TRBJ2-1; TRBD1 matches 9 bases. The receptor's source is a man aged 35 to 69 with stage I squamous cell lung carcinoma. The CDR3 protein is CASSSGQGSNEQFF. The CDR3 DNA sequence: TGCGCCAGCAGCTCCGGACAGGGGTCCAATGAGCAGTTCTTC. The full variable domain, its missing parts supplied by reference TRBV5-1 and TRBJ2-1, is KAGVTQTPRYLIKTRGQQVTLSCSPISGHRSVSWYQQTPGQGLQFLFEYFSETQRNKGNFPGRFSGRQFSNSRSEMNVSTLELGDSALYLCASSSGQGSNEQFFGPGTRLTVL.